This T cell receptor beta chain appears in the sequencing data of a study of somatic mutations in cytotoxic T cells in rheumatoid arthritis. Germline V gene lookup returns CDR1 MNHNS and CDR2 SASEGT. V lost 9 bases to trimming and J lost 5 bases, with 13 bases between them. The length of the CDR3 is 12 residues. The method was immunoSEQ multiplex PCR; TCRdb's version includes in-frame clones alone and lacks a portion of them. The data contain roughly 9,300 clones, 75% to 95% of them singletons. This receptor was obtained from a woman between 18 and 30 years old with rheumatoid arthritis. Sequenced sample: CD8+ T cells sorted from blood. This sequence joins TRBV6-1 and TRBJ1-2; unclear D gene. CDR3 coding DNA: TGTGCCAGTATCAGTGGAGAGTATGGCTACACCTTC. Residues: CASISGEYGYTF.